One sample yielded the 11 T cell receptor beta chains listed below, sequenced in a study of a mutant IDH1 vaccine in newly diagnosed glioma. Assay used: immunoSEQ multiplex PCR; TCRdb lists only in-frame clones, some missing. The sample lists approximately 61,000 clones; approximately 79% were seen once. These receptors lack a known antigen. Time point noted: week 5, during vaccination. The vaccine gave 300 ug of a 20-mer mutant IDH1 peptide subcutaneously per dose. The starting material was PBMCs, obtained from a glioma patient whose treatment included an IDH1 peptide vaccine. The receptors come from a woman between 45 and 60 years old with glioma.

This clone has only one observation. The CDR3 spells CASSPLGQNTEAFF. The DNA for the CDR3 is TGTGCCAGCAGCCCGCTGGGACAGAACACTGAAGCTTTCTTT. V is TRBV9 and J is TRBJ1-1; maybe TRBD1 (6 bases). Germline CDR1 and CDR2: SGDLS and YYNGEE. V lost 4 bases, J lost 1 base, and 11 bases lay in between. This CDR3 has 14 amino acids.

The chain combines TRBV10-3 with TRBJ1-5, with 7 positions matching TRBD1. Germline V gene lookup returns CDR1 ENHRY and CDR2 SYGVKD. Trimming cost V 3 bases and J 11 bases; bases outside gene matches: 10. This CDR3 has 14 amino acids. The CDR3 reads CAISESRGSGAQHF. The DNA for the CDR3 is TGTGCCATCAGTGAATCCAGGGGGAGTGGGGCCCAGCATTTT.

The chain couples TRBV5-1 to TRBJ2-6; possible D gene TRBD1, 5 bases. Germline CDR1 is SGHRS and CDR2 is YFSETQ. V gave up 0 bases and J gave up 0 bases, with 7 bases separating them. The CDR3 runs to 16 residues. The CDR3 DNA reads TGCGCCAGCAGCTTGGATGGACACTCTGGGGCCAACGTCCTGACTTTC. This codes for CASSLDGHSGANVLTF.

This rearrangement joins TRBV27 to TRBJ2-7; weak D call: TRBD1 (7 bases). The CDR3 has 13 amino acids. Germline loops: CDR1 MNHEY, CDR2 SMNVEV (reference sequence). Trimming pared 2 bases from V and 6 bases from J, leaving 11 bases between. CDR3: CASSLRQGGEQYF. CDR3 nucleotides: TGTGCCAGCAGTTTACGGCAGGGGGGCGAGCAGTACTTC.

This chain connects TRBV19 to TRBJ1-1; possibly TRBD1 for D (6 bases). Trimming cost V 7 bases and J 1 base, with 16 bases left between them. This CDR3 spans 15 amino acids. Germline lookup yields CDR1 LNHDA and CDR2 SQIVND (reference sequence). The CDR3 is CASTWRGGWNTEAFF. The CDR3 bases are TGTGCCAGTACTTGGCGGGGGGGCTGGAACACTGAAGCTTTCTTT.

V is TRBV5-1 and J is TRBJ1-4, with 9 bases lining up with TRBD1. The CDR3 consists of 14 residues. Germline V CDR1 and CDR2: SGHRS, YFSETQ. The J segment lost 8 bases and the V segment lost 2 bases, leaving 4 bases of the junction unmatched. In nucleotides, the CDR3 is TGCGCCAGCAGCTTACAGGGGGCAGGAGAAAAACTGTTTTTT. Its translation is CASSLQGAGEKLFF.

This rearrangement joins TRBV10-1 to TRBJ1-1; unclear D gene. Germline V gene sequence: CDR1 WNHNN, CDR2 SYGVQD (reference sequence). This CDR3 has 14 amino acids. Between the trimmed V and J ends, which lost 4 bases and 1 base, there was a span of 10 bases. The CDR3 reads CASSGRTGNTEAFF. The CDR3 nucleotides read TGCGCCAGCAGTGGCCGGACTGGGAACACTGAAGCTTTCTTT.

This clone was observed a single time. The gene calls are TRBV4-3 and TRBJ1-2; D is ambiguous. The CDR3 is 13 residues long. Germline CDR1 is LGHNA and CDR2 is YSLEER. Trimming left V 0 bases short and J 8 bases short, with 10 bases between. The CDR3: CASSQDYEGGYTF. The CDR3 DNA follows: TGCGCCAGCAGCCAAGATTATGAGGGCGGCTACACCTTC.

The chain joins TRBV6-6 to TRBJ1-6; 10 bases match TRBD1. Losses at the gene ends were 6 bases for V and 11 bases for J; bases not matched to a gene: 4. Germline assignment: CDR1 MNHNY and CDR2 SVGAGI (reference sequence). CDR3 length equals 13 residues. The CDR3 region has the DNA TGTGCCAGCAGGCTCGGGACAGGGGCACCCCTCCACTTT. As protein: CASRLGTGAPLHF.

The rearrangement uses TRBV7-2 and TRBJ2-7; D unclear. This CDR3 region has 16 residues. The V and J ends lost 2 bases and 2 bases respectively, with 16 bases between them. Per the germline V gene, CDR1 is SGHTA and CDR2 is FQGNSA. The CDR3 here is CASSLIGLILPYEQYF. The CDR3 region has the DNA TGTGCCAGCAGCTTAATCGGCTTGATTTTGCCCTACGAGCAGTACTTC.

This chain connects TRBV4-1 to TRBJ2-1, with 11 bases identical to TRBD2. The CDR3 has 16 residues. Germline CDR1 is MGHRA and CDR2 is YSYEKL. The V gene end was trimmed by 0 bases and the J gene end by 12 bases; junction bases not matched to a gene: 10. This chain's CDR3 is CASSQDRLAGGRGQFF. The CDR3, as DNA: TGCGCCAGCAGCCAAGATCGGCTAGCGGGGGGCCGGGGGCAGTTCTTC.